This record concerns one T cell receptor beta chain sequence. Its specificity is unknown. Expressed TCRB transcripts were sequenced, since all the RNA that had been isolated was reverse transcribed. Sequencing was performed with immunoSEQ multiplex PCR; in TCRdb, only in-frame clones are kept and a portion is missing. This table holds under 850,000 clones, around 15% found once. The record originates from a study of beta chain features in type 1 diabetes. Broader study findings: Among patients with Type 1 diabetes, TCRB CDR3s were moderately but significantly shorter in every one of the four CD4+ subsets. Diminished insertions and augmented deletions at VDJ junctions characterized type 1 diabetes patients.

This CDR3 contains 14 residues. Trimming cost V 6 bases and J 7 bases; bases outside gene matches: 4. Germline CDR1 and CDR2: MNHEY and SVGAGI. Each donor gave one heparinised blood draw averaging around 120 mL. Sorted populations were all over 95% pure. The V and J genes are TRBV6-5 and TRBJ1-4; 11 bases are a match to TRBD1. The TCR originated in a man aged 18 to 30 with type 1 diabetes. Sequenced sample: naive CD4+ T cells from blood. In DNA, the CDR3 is TGTGCCAGCAGCCTGGACAGGGGGCGTGAAAAACTGTTTTTT. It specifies CASSLDRGREKLFF.